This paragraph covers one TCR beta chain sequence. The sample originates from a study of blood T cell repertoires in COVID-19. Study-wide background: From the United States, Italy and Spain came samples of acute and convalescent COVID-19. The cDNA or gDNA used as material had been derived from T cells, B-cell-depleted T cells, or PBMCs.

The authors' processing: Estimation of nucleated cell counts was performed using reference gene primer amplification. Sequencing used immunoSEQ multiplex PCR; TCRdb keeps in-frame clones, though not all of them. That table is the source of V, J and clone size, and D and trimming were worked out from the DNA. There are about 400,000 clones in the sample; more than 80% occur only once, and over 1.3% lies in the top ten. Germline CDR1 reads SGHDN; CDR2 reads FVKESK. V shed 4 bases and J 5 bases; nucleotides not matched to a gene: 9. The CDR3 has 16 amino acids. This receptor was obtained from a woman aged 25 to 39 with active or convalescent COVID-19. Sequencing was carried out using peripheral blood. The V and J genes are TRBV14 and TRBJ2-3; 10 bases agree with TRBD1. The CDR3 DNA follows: TGTGCCAGCAGCCGTCCGGGACAGGGGTTGAGAGATACGCAGTATTTT. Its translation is CASSRPGQGLRDTQYF.